Below, 28 T cell receptor beta chains from the same sample are listed, as sequenced in a study of ipilimumab plus nivolumab after autologous stem cell transplantation. TCRdb's copy holds only in-frame clones and misses some; the assay was immunoSEQ multiplex PCR. Of 77,000 or so clones listed, approximately 83% were seen once; the top ten hold 2% to 2.5%. Material: PBMCs, obtained in a trial of ipilimumab plus nivolumab as post-transplant consolidation. The receptors originated from a male donor with diffuse large B-cell lymphoma.

J is TRBJ1-1 and V is TRBV6-1, with 7 bases lining up with TRBD1. Germline values: CDR1 MNHNS, CDR2 SASEGT. The CDR3 covers 13 residues. V lost 2 bases, J lost 11 bases, and 8 bases stayed unmatched. CDR3 DNA sequence: TGTGCCAGCAGTGAACAGGGGGGCACGGGCGCTTTCTTT. Protein product: CASSEQGGTGAFF.

The chain has TRBV12-5 and TRBJ2-7; 7 bases align to TRBD1. The CDR3 is made up of 14 amino acids. V gave up 4 bases and J gave up 6 bases; unmatched junction bases: 9. CDR1 and CDR2 from the germline V gene are LGHNT and FRNRAP. CDR3: CASGWTTGYGEQYF. For the CDR3, the DNA is TGTGCTAGTGGTTGGACGACAGGGTACGGCGAGCAGTACTTC.

The chain couples TRBV18 to TRBJ2-7; D not resolved. Germline lookup yields CDR1 KGHSH and CDR2 LQKENI. Trimming cost V 3 bases and J 6 bases, with 9 bases left between them. The CDR3 covers 12 residues. The DNA for the CDR3 is TGTGCCAGCTCACCGGATTCCGGCGAGCAGTACTTC. Translation: CASSPDSGEQYF. Looking up the rest from reference TRBV18 and TRBJ2-7 gives the full variable domain: NAGVMQNPRHLVRRRGQEARLRCSPMKGHSHVYWYRQLPEEGLKFMVYLQKENIIDESGMPKERFSAEFPKEGPSILRIQQVVRGDSAAYFCASSPDSGEQYFGPGTRLTVT.

The count of this clone is one. V and J are TRBV5-4 and TRBJ1-2, with 7 bases that match TRBD1. Trimming at V came to 7 bases and at J to 4 bases, leaving 7 bases not matched to a gene. This CDR3 is built from 13 residues. Germline V gene lookup returns CDR1 SGHNT and CDR2 YYREEE (reference sequence). Written as DNA, the CDR3 is TGTGCCAGCCGCCCGGACAGGCTCTATGGCTACACCTTC. This codes for CASRPDRLYGYTF. Complete variable domain (other parts from reference TRBV5-4 and TRBJ1-2): ETGVTQSPTHLIKTRGQQVTLRCSSQSGHNTVSWYQQALGQGPQFIFQYYREEENGRGNFPPRFSGLQFPNYSSELNVNALELDDSALYLCASRPDRLYGYTFGSGTRLTVV.

The chain links TRBV7-9 to TRBJ2-1, with D possibly being TRBD1 (6 bases). V dropped 5 bases and J dropped 7 bases, with 9 bases sitting between them. The CDR3 runs to 12 residues. Germline lookup yields CDR1 SEHNR and CDR2 FQNEAQ (reference sequence). CDR3 in amino acids: CASSRTENEQFF. Written as DNA, the CDR3 is TGTGCCAGCAGCCGGACAGAAAATGAGCAGTTCTTC.

With respect to this clone: The sample contains more than one DNA sequence encoding this CDR3. V usage is TRBV29-1 and J usage is TRBJ1-1; TRBD1 aligns across 8 bases. V lost 5 bases, J lost 5 bases, and 4 bases stayed unmatched. CDR1 and CDR2 (germline): SQVTM, ANQGSEA. This CDR3 comprises 12 residues. CDR3 sequence: CSVNRGGTEAFF. CDR3 DNA: TGCAGCGTTAACAGGGGGGGGACTGAAGCTTTCTTT.

J is TRBJ1-2 and V is TRBV30; D is possibly TRBD1 (6 bases). Germline V CDR1 and CDR2: GTSNPN, SVGIG (reference sequence). Trimming cost V 3 bases and J 3 bases, with 20 bases left between them. CDR3 length equals 16 residues. CDR3 sequence reads: CAWRACRGLADYGYTF. The DNA of the CDR3 is TGTGCCTGGAGGGCATGCAGGGGACTGGCCGACTATGGCTACACCTTC.

The chain uses TRBV6-5 and TRBJ2-6; D call uncertain. Germline values: CDR1 MNHEY, CDR2 SVGAGI. The germline V and J ends were trimmed by 2 bases and 2 bases, with 1 base remaining between them. This CDR3 comprises 13 residues. The CDR3 region is CASSYPGANVLTF. CDR3 coding DNA: TGTGCCAGCAGTTACCCTGGGGCCAACGTCCTGACTTTC.

The chain joins TRBV19 to TRBJ1-6; D perhaps matches TRBD1 (6 bases). V lost 3 bases and J lost 8, with 8 bases in between. The length of the CDR3 is 13 residues. The germline V gene has CDR1 LNHDA and CDR2 SQIVND (reference sequence). The CDR3 DNA reads TGTGCCAGTAGTATCAGGGGCTATTCACCCCTCCACTTT. Translated, it gives CASSIRGYSPLHF.

The chain couples TRBV7-9 to TRBJ2-2; D not certain. Germline CDR1 is SEHNR and CDR2 is FQNEAQ (reference sequence). The CDR3 sequence is 12 residues long. V gave up 5 bases and J gave up 3 bases, with 4 bases separating them. The DNA of the CDR3 is TGTGCCAGCAGCGGGTACACCGGGGAGCTGTTTTTT. It translates to CASSGYTGELFF.

The chain links TRBV20-1 to TRBJ1-2; a weak D match, TRBD1 (5 bases). Germline loops: CDR1 DFQATT, CDR2 SNEGSKA (reference sequence). The CDR3 runs to 11 residues. V lost 7 bases, J lost 4 bases, and 10 bases lay in between. CDR3 in DNA: TGCAGTGGGGGGTGGGGCTATGGCTACACCTTC. Its translation: CSGGWGYGYTF.

This chain connects TRBV5-1 to TRBJ2-2; 9 bases map to TRBD2. The CDR3 spans 16 residues. Germline V gene lookup returns CDR1 SGHRS and CDR2 YFSETQ. V was pared by 0 bases and J by 2 bases, with 2 bases of the junction left unmatched. The CDR3 nucleotides read TGCGCCAGCAGCTTGGTAGCGGGAGTAAACACCGGGGAGCTGTTTTTT. Its translation is CASSLVAGVNTGELFF.

The gene calls are TRBV7-6 and TRBJ1-4; the D gene is possibly TRBD1 (5 bases). The V end was cut by 4 bases, the J end by 7 bases, with 13 bases between. The CDR3 has 14 amino acids. Germline-derived CDR1 and CDR2 are SGHVS and FNYEAQ. The CDR3 region is CASSSGSGGEKLFF. Written as DNA, the CDR3 is TGTGCCAGCAGCTCAGGGTCGGGGGGTGAAAAACTGTTTTTT.

This chain uses TRBV10-1 with TRBJ2-7; tentatively, D is TRBD1 (6 bases). The CDR3 extends over 13 amino acids. Trimming took 6 bases from V and 6 from J, leaving 15 bases between them. Per the germline V gene, CDR1 is WNHNN and CDR2 is SYGVQD (reference sequence). DNA for the CDR3: TGCGCCAGCAGCCTCGCAGGGGTGGGCGAGCAGTACTTC. Translation gives CASSLAGVGEQYF.

The rearrangement uses TRBV11-3 and TRBJ1-1, with 7 positions matching TRBD1. This CDR3 has 13 amino acids. V shed 4 bases and J 3 bases; nucleotides not matched to a gene: 2. The V gene's germline CDR1 is SGHNT and CDR2 YENEEA. DNA of the CDR3: TGTGCCAGCAGCTATACAGGGGACACTGAAGCTTTCTTT. Translating gives CASSYTGDTEAFF.

The J gene is TRBJ2-1, the V gene TRBV10-3, with 8 nucleotides matching TRBD1. Germline V gene lookup returns CDR1 ENHRY and CDR2 SYGVKD. V trimming: 6 bases; J trimming: 6 bases; junction bases outside the gene matches: 1. This CDR3 has 12 residues. CDR3 loop: CAISGQGNEQFF. CDR3 nucleotides: TGTGCCATCAGCGGACAGGGCAATGAGCAGTTCTTC.

This clone came up a few times. The chain has TRBV29-1 and TRBJ1-1; D may be TRBD1 (5 bases). Germline V CDR1 and CDR2: SQVTM, ANQGSEA. This CDR3 has 13 amino acids. The ends were cut back, 6 bases at V and 0 bases at J, with 11 bases in the middle. The CDR3 loop is CSVRQWMNTEAFF. CDR3 nucleotide sequence: TGCAGCGTCCGACAGTGGATGAACACTGAAGCTTTCTTT.

The chain joins TRBV15 to TRBJ1-4; D gene ambiguous. The CDR3 spans 15 residues. Trimming shortened V by 1 base and J by 1 base, and 7 bases separated the two germline ends. Per germline, CDR1 LNHNV and CDR2 YYDKDF (reference sequence). The CDR3 region is CATSRGARTNEKLFF. Here the CDR3 DNA reads TGTGCCACCAGCAGAGGGGCCAGAACTAATGAAAAACTGTTTTTT.

This chain links TRBV30 with TRBJ2-3; D is unresolved. V was trimmed by 0 bases and J by 4 bases, leaving 5 bases between them. CDR1 is GTSNPN and CDR2 is SVGIG in the germline V gene (reference sequence). The CDR3 loop spans 12 amino acids. CDR3 residues: CAWSVSADTQYF. DNA of the CDR3: TGTGCCTGGAGTGTGTCGGCAGATACGCAGTATTTT.

The chain's CDR3 is CSVEEWGAKGSGETQYF. The CDR3 nucleotides are TGCAGCGTTGAAGAGTGGGGGGCTAAGGGGTCGGGAGAGACCCAGTACTTC. This chain links TRBV29-1 with TRBJ2-5; D might be TRBD1 or TRBD2, each matching 6 bases. Trimming removed 0 bases from V and 4 bases from J, with 21 bases in between. The CDR3 length is 17 residues. Germline V gives CDR1 SQVTM, CDR2 ANQGSEA.

The V gene is TRBV4-3, the J gene TRBJ2-7; D call uncertain. In germline, CDR1 is LGHNA, CDR2 YSLEER. Trimming cost V 3 bases and J 1 base, with 7 bases left between them. CDR3 length equals 13 residues. The CDR3 nucleotides are TGCGCCAGCAGCCAGACCGAATCCTACGAGCAGTACTTC. This encodes CASSQTESYEQYF.

The CDR3 loop reads CASSLGLGVATDTQYF. CDR3 coding DNA: TGTGCCAGCAGCTTGGGGTTGGGGGTAGCCACAGATACGCAGTATTTT. The chain has TRBV7-6 and TRBJ2-3, with D possibly being TRBD1 or TRBD2 (5 bases each). The germline gives CDR1 SGHVS, CDR2 FNYEAQ. This CDR3 region has 16 residues. V was shortened by 3 bases and J by 2 bases, with 15 bases between the two germline ends. Based on the CDR3 plus reference TRBV7-6 and TRBJ2-3, the full variable domain is GAGVSQSPRYKVTKRGQDVALRCDPISGHVSLYWYRQALGQGPEFLTYFNYEAQQDKSGLPNDRFSAERPEGSISTLTIQRTEQRDSAMYRCASSLGLGVATDTQYFGPGTRLTVL.

The chain combines TRBV5-1 with TRBJ1-1, with 9 bases that match TRBD1. V shed 3 bases, J shed 7 bases, and the junction held 4 bases outside the gene matches. The CDR3 sequence is 13 residues long. The germline V gene encodes CDR1 SGHRS and CDR2 YFSETQ. The CDR3 nucleotides read TGCGCCAGCAGCTCGGGACAGGGCCTTGAAGCTTTCTTT. Translating gives CASSSGQGLEAFF.

The chain employs TRBV9 and TRBJ2-3; 7 nucleotides match TRBD1. The length of the CDR3 is 18 residues. Germline trimming cut 4 bases from V and 4 bases from J; bases unmatched to any gene: 18. Germline V lookup: CDR1 SGDLS, CDR2 YYNGEE. CDR3 bases: TGTGCCAGCAGCCCCACCCCCCCCGGGACAGCAAGCCCAGATACGCAGTATTTT. Translating it yields CASSPTPPGTASPDTQYF.

The rearrangement uses TRBV2 and TRBJ2-7, with a possible D match to TRBD1 (6 bases). Germline V gives CDR1 SNHLY, CDR2 FYNNEI. V was trimmed by 6 bases and J by 3 bases, leaving 18 bases between them. The CDR3 loop spans 15 amino acids. The CDR3 DNA is TGTGCCAGCAGCGCCTCTGGGGGCCTTTACTACGAGCAGTACTTC. Its translation is CASSASGGLYYEQYF.

This chain connects TRBV7-3 to TRBJ2-3; TRBD2 is a possible D gene (6 bases). V was shortened by 1 base and J by 0 bases, with 11 bases between the two germline ends. The germline V gene encodes CDR1 SGHTA and CDR2 FQGTGA. The CDR3 spans 16 residues. CDR3 bases: TGTGCCAGCAGCTTAATGGGAGGCGCTAGCACAGATACGCAGTATTTT. As protein: CASSLMGGASTDTQYF.

This clone was found once. As DNA, the CDR3 is TGCGCCAGCAGCTTAGGGGACACTGAAGCTTTCTTT. Its protein product is CASSLGDTEAFF. The chain uses TRBV5-1 and TRBJ1-1, with a possible D match to TRBD1 (5 bases). Germline CDR1 and CDR2: SGHRS and YFSETQ. The CDR3 totals 12 residues. V was cut by 2 bases and J by 3 bases, with 5 bases left in between.

CDR3 sequence: CASSLQGSIYGYTF. As DNA, the CDR3 is TGTGCCAGCAGCTTACAGGGTTCTATCTATGGCTACACCTTC. This chain joins TRBV2 and TRBJ1-2; D is perhaps TRBD1 (6 bases). V was pared by 6 bases and J by 4 bases, with 15 bases between. The CDR3 spans 14 residues. Germline V CDR1 and CDR2: SNHLY, FYNNEI.